One sample yielded the 31 T cell receptor beta chains listed below, sequenced in a study of beta chain features in type 1 diabetes. The isolated RNA, all of it, was reverse transcribed, so expressed TCRB transcripts were what got sequenced. Using immunoSEQ multiplex PCR, the repertoire was profiled, and TCRdb retains in-frame clones only, with some absent. The profile shows 60,000 to 75,000 clones, approximately 59% of them singletons. What was sequenced was Tregs from blood. Receptors originate from a woman between 18 and 30 years old in good health.

The chain links TRBV7-2 to TRBJ1-1, with TRBD1 matching over 9 bases. The V segment lost 6 bases and the J segment 7 bases; nucleotides outside the gene matches: 12. The CDR3 has 15 amino acids. The germline gives CDR1 SGHTA, CDR2 FQGNSA. CDR3 bases: TGTGCCAGCAGACTCGACAGGGGGGCGTGGGGTGAAGCTTTCTTT. Protein sequence: CASRLDRGAWGEAFF.

This clone was counted only a few times. This sequence joins TRBV29-1 and TRBJ2-7, with TRBD2 as a possible D gene (6 bases). The V and J ends lost 2 bases and 6 bases respectively, with 14 bases between them. CDR3 length equals 13 residues. Germline V gene lookup returns CDR1 SQVTM and CDR2 ANQGSEA. The chain's CDR3 is CSVEHGGLSEQYF. DNA for the CDR3: TGCAGCGTTGAACACGGGGGTCTGAGCGAGCAGTACTTC.

The chain links TRBV6-6 to TRBJ1-2; maybe TRBD1 (5 bases). Germline CDR1 MNHNY, CDR2 SVGAGI (reference sequence). The CDR3 runs 14 residues. The ends were cut back, 2 bases at V and 6 bases at J, with 13 bases in the middle. CDR3: CASSYATVRDGYTF. The CDR3, as DNA: TGTGCCAGCAGTTACGCGACAGTCCGGGATGGCTACACCTTC.

In its sample, this clone was seen a few times. The rearrangement joins TRBV7-2 to TRBJ2-7, with 7 bases that match TRBD1. CDR3 length: 14 amino acids. V lost 1 base, J lost 3 bases, and 3 bases stayed unmatched. Germline V gene data show CDR1 as SGHTA and CDR2 as FQGNSA. The CDR3 bases are TGTGCCAGCAGCTTAGGACAGGGTGACTACGAGCAGTACTTC. It codes for CASSLGQGDYEQYF.

The CDR3 coding sequence is TGTGCCTGGAGCCCGACAGGGCCGCAAGAGACCCAGTACTTC. It encodes CAWSPTGPQETQYF. This rearrangement joins TRBV30 to TRBJ2-5, with TRBD1 identical over 7 bases. The CDR3 totals 14 residues. J gave up 2 bases and V 3 bases, and 6 bases lay outside the gene matches. Germline V gene sequence: CDR1 GTSNPN, CDR2 SVGIG (reference sequence).

DNA of the CDR3: TGTGCCAGCAGTCCTACTAGCGGACCCTACAATGAGCAGTTCTTC. Amino acids: CASSPTSGPYNEQFF. The V call is TRBV25-1, the J call TRBJ2-1; 8 positions agree with TRBD2. The CDR3 has 15 residues. The V gene's germline CDR1 is MGHDK and CDR2 SYGVNS. V shed 5 bases and J 2 bases; nucleotides not matched to a gene: 5.

V usage is TRBV27 and J usage is TRBJ1-1; TRBD1 matches at 7 bases. Trimming removed 3 bases from V and 3 bases from J; junction bases left unmatched: 7. The germline gives CDR1 MNHEY, CDR2 SMNVEV (reference sequence). The CDR3 has 15 residues. This CDR3 is CASSFLDRVYTEAFF. The CDR3 DNA follows: TGTGCCAGCAGTTTTCTAGACAGGGTCTACACTGAAGCTTTCTTT.

The V and J genes are TRBV6-6 and TRBJ1-1, with D perhaps TRBD1 (6 bases). Germline V lookup: CDR1 MNHNY, CDR2 SVGAGI (reference sequence). The CDR3 sequence is 16 residues long. Trimming took 1 base from V and 5 from J, leaving 17 bases between them. The CDR3 loop is CASSYWGGEELTEAFF. The DNA of the CDR3 is TGTGCCAGCAGTTACTGGGGGGGCGAGGAATTGACTGAAGCTTTCTTT.

The V gene is TRBV19, the J gene TRBJ1-5; D not certain. Per the germline V gene, CDR1 is LNHDA and CDR2 is SQIVND (reference sequence). The CDR3 contains 14 residues. V was cut by 5 bases and J by 11 bases, with 19 bases left in between. The CDR3 nucleotides are TGTGCCAGTAGTCCGCCCCCCCCAATCGAGGCCCAGCATTTT. It translates to CASSPPPPIEAQHF.

The CDR3, as DNA: TGTGCCAGCTCACCAGAGGAGGTGGGCACTGAAGCTTTCTTT. This translates into CASSPEEVGTEAFF. The chain uses TRBV18 and TRBJ1-1; D is unclear. Germline V lookup: CDR1 KGHSH, CDR2 LQKENI. The CDR3 length is 14 residues. V shed 2 bases and J shed 4 bases, with 11 bases lying between them.

The V call is TRBV7-2, the J call TRBJ1-1; 10 bases line up with TRBD1. CDR3 size: 17 residues. V shed 2 bases, J shed 5 bases, and the junction held 11 bases outside the gene matches. Germline CDR1 is SGHTA and CDR2 is FQGNSA. CDR3 amino acids: CASSLKGPRTGGTEAFF. In nucleotides, the CDR3 is TGTGCCAGCAGCTTAAAGGGGCCGAGGACAGGGGGGACTGAAGCTTTCTTT.

This clone has just a few counts. The V gene is TRBV7-8, the J gene TRBJ2-1; 8 nucleotides match TRBD1. Trimming removed 0 bases from V and 11 bases from J; junction bases left unmatched: 9. Per germline, CDR1 SGHVS and CDR2 FQNEAQ. This CDR3 has 15 amino acids. CDR3 in amino acids: CASSLARTGLRKQFF. DNA for the CDR3: TGTGCCAGCAGCTTAGCAAGGACAGGGCTTAGGAAGCAGTTCTTC.

This chain joins TRBV5-5 and TRBJ2-2; D possibly corresponds to TRBD2 (6 bases). The germline V gene has CDR1 SGHKS and CDR2 YYEKEE (reference sequence). The length of the CDR3 is 15 residues. Trimming pared 0 bases from V and 5 bases from J, leaving 11 bases between. This CDR3 reads CASSLGAGGTGELFF. Written as DNA, the CDR3 is TGTGCCAGCAGCTTGGGGGCCGGGGGTACCGGGGAGCTGTTTTTT.

This chain connects TRBV4-1 to TRBJ2-1, with D unclear. Germline-derived CDR1 and CDR2 are MGHRA and YSYEKL. V was shortened by 4 bases and J by 10 bases, with 14 bases between the two germline ends. This CDR3 has 13 amino acids. The CDR3 reads CASSLPTPREQFF. CDR3 bases: TGCGCCAGCAGCCTCCCAACCCCTAGAGAGCAGTTCTTC.

The V gene is TRBV11-3, the J gene TRBJ2-3; D is perhaps TRBD2 (5 bases). V was trimmed by 6 bases and J by 4 bases, leaving 17 bases between them. The germline CDR1 and CDR2 sequences are SGHNT and YENEEA. This CDR3 has 15 amino acids. In DNA form, the CDR3 reads TGTGCCAGCAGTCGTTATTACCGGGGATCAGATACGCAGTATTTT. Protein: CASSRYYRGSDTQYF.

The chain has TRBV7-9 and TRBJ2-7; 9 bases fit TRBD2. The V gene end was trimmed by 4 bases and the J gene end by 4 bases; junction bases not matched to a gene: 8. The CDR3 totals 15 residues. Germline CDR1 SEHNR, CDR2 FQNEAQ (reference sequence). The CDR3 reads CASSYSGRMGYEQYF. The DNA of the CDR3 is TGTGCCAGCAGCTATAGCGGGAGAATGGGGTACGAGCAGTACTTC.

The J gene is TRBJ2-7, the V gene TRBV29-1, with TRBD1 identical over 12 bases. In germline, CDR1 is SQVTM, CDR2 ANQGSEA. The CDR3 runs to 14 residues. Unmatched junction bases numbered 10, after V lost 7 bases and J lost 6 bases. CDR3 protein: CSAGPGQGAGEQYF. The CDR3 bases are TGCAGCGCCGGGCCGGGACAGGGGGCCGGCGAGCAGTACTTC.

This clone has a handful of counts. This chain joins TRBV5-1 and TRBJ2-5; tentative D call: TRBD1 (6 bases). Judging by the DNA end, TRBJ2-7 fits better; the J call may be wrong. From germline, CDR1 is SGHRS and CDR2 YFSETQ. This CDR3 is 15 amino acids long. CDR3 sequence: CASSLADSLFYEQYF. Here the CDR3 DNA reads TGCGCCAGCAGCTTGGCGGACAGCCTTTTCTACGAGCAGTACTTC.

The rearrangement joins TRBV18 to TRBJ1-5, with D tentatively TRBD1 (5 bases). This CDR3 comprises 18 residues. Germline CDR1 KGHSH, CDR2 LQKENI. V was clipped by 6 bases and J by 6 bases, with 27 bases between them. This CDR3 is CASSGIRSGWGKGQPQHF. The DNA of the CDR3 is TGTGCCAGCTCCGGCATTCGTTCCGGCTGGGGCAAGGGTCAGCCCCAGCATTTT.

J is TRBJ1-5 and V is TRBV27; TRBD1 matches at 8 bases. The germline V gene encodes CDR1 MNHEY and CDR2 SMNVEV (reference sequence). Trimming at V came to 7 bases and at J to 10 bases, leaving 6 bases not matched to a gene. The CDR3 is made up of 12 amino acids. The CDR3 loop is CASKTGAGPQHF. The CDR3 DNA follows: TGTGCCAGCAAGACAGGGGCAGGCCCCCAGCATTTT.

V and J are TRBV7-2 and TRBJ1-4, with D unclear. CDR3 length: 14 residues. V was trimmed by 3 bases and J by 0 bases, leaving 5 bases between them. The V gene's germline CDR1 is SGHTA and CDR2 FQGNSA. Here the CDR3 reads CASSLTPTNEKLFF. The CDR3 nucleotides read TGTGCCAGCAGCTTGACACCAACTAATGAAAAACTGTTTTTT. Together with reference TRBV7-2 and TRBJ1-4, the CDR3 gives the full variable domain: GAGVSQSPSNKVTEKGKDVELRCDPISGHTALYWYRQSLGQGLEFLIYFQGNSAPDKSGLPSDRFSAERTGGSVSTLTIQRTQQEDSAVYLCASSLTPTNEKLFFGSGTQLSVL.

The chain links TRBV5-1 to TRBJ2-5; maybe TRBD2 (7 bases). The closer fit of TRBJ2-7 to the DNA end suggests the J call may be wrong. From germline, CDR1 is SGHRS and CDR2 YFSETQ. The CDR3 is 15 amino acids. The CDR3 is CASSLGGGSSYEQYF. The CDR3 nucleotides read TGCGCCAGCAGCTTGGGCGGGGGCAGCTCCTACGAGCAGTACTTC.

This clone was observed a handful of times. V is TRBV2 and J is TRBJ2-7; the D gene is possibly TRBD2 (7 bases). Per germline, CDR1 SNHLY and CDR2 FYNNEI. This CDR3 has 15 residues. V lost 2 bases and J lost 11, with 22 bases in between. The CDR3 region is CASSERRGGPNREYF. CDR3 DNA: TGTGCCAGCAGTGAAAGAAGGGGGGGGCCAAATCGAGAGTACTTC. The variable domain in full, completed from reference TRBV2 and TRBJ2-7, reads EPEVTQTPSHQVTQMGQEVILRCVPISNHLYFYWYRQILGQKVEFLVSFYNNEISEKSEIFDDQFSVERPDGSNFTLKIRSTKLEDSAMYFCASSERRGGPNREYFGPGTRLTVT.

This clone showed up just a few times. The chain is built from TRBV18 and TRBJ2-1; 12 bases are a match to TRBD2. Trimming at V came to 2 bases and at J to 7 bases, leaving 6 bases not matched to a gene. From germline, CDR1 is KGHSH and CDR2 LQKENI. The CDR3 is 16 amino acids. CDR3 amino acids: CASSPLGGLAGNEQFF. The DNA for the CDR3 is TGTGCCAGCTCACCATTAGGCGGACTAGCGGGGAATGAGCAGTTCTTC.

The chain carries TRBV7-9 and TRBJ2-3; tentative D call: TRBD1 (5 bases). The germline V gene has CDR1 SEHNR and CDR2 FQNEAQ (reference sequence). The length of the CDR3 is 15 residues. V gave up 5 bases and J gave up 6 bases, with 18 bases separating them. The CDR3 sequence is CASSLHHVPGDTQYF. The CDR3 region has the DNA TGTGCCAGCAGCCTACACCACGTACCAGGGGATACGCAGTATTTT.

The chain employs TRBV5-6 and TRBJ2-1; tentatively, D is TRBD1 (5 bases). Trimming pared 6 bases from V and 2 bases from J, leaving 18 bases between. The CDR3 contains 16 residues. Germline CDR1 and CDR2: SGHDT and YYEEEE. The CDR3 DNA sequence: TGTGCCAGCAAATCGACAAGCAGGGTTCCCTACAATGAGCAGTTCTTC. Its protein product is CASKSTSRVPYNEQFF.

This clone was seen a handful of times. The rearrangement joins TRBV7-9 to TRBJ1-1; no clear D gene. The germline V and J ends were trimmed by 5 bases and 5 bases, with 15 bases remaining between them. Germline values: CDR1 SEHNR, CDR2 FQNEAQ (reference sequence). This CDR3 is 14 amino acids long. The CDR3 sequence is CASSMSRGQTEAFF. The CDR3 bases are TGTGCCAGCAGCATGTCCCGAGGGCAGACTGAAGCTTTCTTT.

In nucleotides, the CDR3 is TGCGCCAGCAGCTTACAGGGGGATGGAACTGAAGCTTTCTTT. It yields the protein CASSLQGDGTEAFF. This sequence joins TRBV5-1 and TRBJ1-1; 8 bases line up with TRBD1. V lost 2 bases, J lost 5 bases, and 5 bases stayed unmatched. The CDR3 loop spans 14 amino acids. Germline V CDR1 and CDR2: SGHRS, YFSETQ.

This chain uses TRBV18 with TRBJ2-7; perhaps TRBD2 as D (6 bases). Germline CDR1 reads KGHSH; CDR2 reads LQKENI. The V end lost 4 bases, the J end lost 0 bases, and 10 bases lay between the germline ends. The CDR3 extends over 14 amino acids. The CDR3 DNA is TGTGCCAGCTCACGGGCGGGGAACTCCTACGAGCAGTACTTC. Protein: CASSRAGNSYEQYF.

This clone occurred once. The V call is TRBV10-3, the J call TRBJ2-7, with TRBD1 matching 7 bases. The CDR3 has 15 residues. CDR1 and CDR2 (germline): ENHRY, SYGVKD. The J segment lost 0 bases and the V segment lost 6 bases, leaving 8 bases of the junction unmatched. CDR3 DNA sequence: TGTGCCATCAGGACCGGGACAGCACTCTCCTACGAGCAGTACTTC. Encoded protein: CAIRTGTALSYEQYF.

This clone showed up just a few times. This sequence joins TRBV29-1 and TRBJ1-2; TRBD1 agrees at 7 bases. Germline V gene data show CDR1 as SQVTM and CDR2 as ANQGSEA. J gave up 0 bases and V 4 bases, and 8 bases lay outside the gene matches. CDR3 length: 15 residues. The CDR3 sequence: CSVVKVTGPNYGYTF. The CDR3 bases are TGCAGCGTTGTTAAGGTGACAGGGCCTAACTATGGCTACACCTTC. Looking up the rest from reference TRBV29-1 and TRBJ1-2 gives the full variable domain: SAVISQKPSRDICQRGTSLTIQCQVDSQVTMMFWYRQQPGQSLTLIATANQGSEATYESGFVIDKFPISRPNLTFSTLTVSNMSPEDSSIYLCSVVKVTGPNYGYTFGSGTRLTVV.